The 16 T cell receptor beta chains below all came from one sample that was sequenced in a study of patients and donors after allogeneic stem cell transplantation. In TCRdb, the RT-PCR reads were re-called with MiXCR into one record per CDR3 protein. This sample yields about a million distinct CDR3 sequences, of which about a sixth are seen a single time; 6% belongs to the top ten. Sequenced input: blood, either unsorted or a sorted T cell fraction (not recorded which). The receptors were gathered from a human donor who was either an allogeneic HSCT recipient or a stem cell or donor lymphocyte infusion donor (not recorded which). It is not recorded whose cells these are; they may come from a transplant donor.

This clonotype turned up a few times. V is TRBV7-2 and J is TRBJ1-1; TRBD1 matches 7 bases. Germline V gene lookup returns CDR1 SGHTA and CDR2 FQGNSA. The CDR3 totals 15 residues. V lost 1 base and J lost 3; bases outside the gene matches: 5. The CDR3 DNA is TGTGCCAGCAGCTTAGAGGGGGCCTCTGACACTGAAGCTTTCTTT. Its protein product is CASSLEGASDTEAFF.

This clonotype appeared a few times. The gene calls are TRBV6-1 and TRBJ2-7; D unclear. Germline values: CDR1 MNHNS, CDR2 SASEGT. Trimming cost V 8 bases and J 3 bases, with 20 bases left between them. The CDR3 covers 15 residues. The CDR3 is CASLGTNHRVYEQYF. The CDR3 nucleotides are TGTGCCAGCCTCGGAACTAACCACCGGGTCTACGAGCAGTACTTC.

The chain uses TRBV12-3 or TRBV12-4 and TRBJ2-1; unclear D gene. Trimming shortened V by 4 bases and J by 0 bases, and 7 bases separated the two germline ends. The length of the CDR3 is 14 residues. CDR3 protein: CASSSASSYNEQFF. As DNA, the CDR3 is TGTGCCAGCAGTTCCGCCAGCTCCTACAATGAGCAGTTCTTC.

This clonotype was seen repeatedly, ten times or more. The genes are TRBV5-1 and TRBJ2-2, with D unclear. This CDR3 comprises 15 residues. CDR1 SGHRS and CDR2 YFSETQ come from the germline V gene. Trimming pared 0 bases from V and 1 base from J, leaving 7 bases between. As DNA, the CDR3 is TGCGCCAGCAGCTTGGCCAGGAAGAACACCGGGGAGCTGTTTTTT. Its translation: CASSLARKNTGELFF.

A few counts support this clonotype. The chain employs TRBV27 and TRBJ2-1, with 7 bases matching TRBD1. Germline CDR1 MNHEY, CDR2 SMNVEV (reference sequence). The V and J ends lost 5 bases and 7 bases, in that order; junction bases with no gene match: 11. This CDR3 has 15 residues. CDR3 region: CASSPSPGTVNEQFF. CDR3 DNA sequence: TGTGCCAGCAGTCCGAGTCCCGGGACAGTGAATGAGCAGTTCTTC.

The V and J genes are TRBV19 and TRBJ1-3, with 7 bases that match TRBD1. The CDR3 covers 16 residues. J was trimmed by 3 bases and V by 11 bases; bases with no gene match: 16. The germline gives CDR1 LNHDA, CDR2 SQIVND (reference sequence). Here the CDR3 reads CAARPTGLLFGNTIYF. CDR3 nucleotide sequence: TGTGCCGCCCGACCGACAGGGTTGTTATTTGGAAACACCATATATTTT.

This clonotype was seen only once. This chain joins TRBV6-1 and TRBJ2-5, with TRBD2 matching 10 bases. CDR1 and CDR2 from the germline V gene are MNHNS and SASEGT. The junction had 10 bases not matched to a gene; V was cut back by 7 bases and J by 5 bases. The CDR3 totals 15 residues. CDR3 in amino acids: CASKYASGSIETQYF. The CDR3 coding sequence is TGTGCCAGCAAATATGCTAGCGGGAGTATTGAGACCCAGTACTTC.

The chain employs TRBV7-9 and TRBJ2-7, with TRBD1 matching over 8 bases. The CDR3 runs 15 residues. V shed 5 bases and J 2 bases; nucleotides not matched to a gene: 8. CDR1 and CDR2 (germline): SEHNR, FQNEAQ (reference sequence). The CDR3 coding sequence is TGTGCCAGCAGCCTGACAGGGGCGAAAACCTACGAGCAGTACTTC. This sequence encodes CASSLTGAKTYEQYF.

This chain links TRBV2 with TRBJ2-2; tentatively, D is TRBD1 or TRBD2 (5 bases each). With 6 bases removed from V and 0 bases from J, the gap between germline ends came to 17 bases. The germline V gene encodes CDR1 SNHLY and CDR2 FYNNEI. The CDR3 contains 17 residues. CDR3 DNA sequence: TGTGCCAGCAGGGTTTGGGGCGGGCCCGCGAACACCGGGGAGCTGTTTTTT. Its translation is CASRVWGGPANTGELFF. Full variable domain (rest looked up from reference TRBV2 and TRBJ2-2): EPEVTQTPSHQVTQMGQEVILRCVPISNHLYFYWYRQILGQKVEFLVSFYNNEISEKSEIFDDQFSVERPDGSNFTLKIRSTKLEDSAMYFCASRVWGGPANTGELFFGEGSRLTVL.

This clonotype was counted a few times. V is TRBV13 and J is TRBJ2-7, with 7 bases fitting TRBD1. The CDR3 spans 14 residues. J lost 1 base, V lost 7 bases, and 7 bases had no gene match. Germline values: CDR1 PRHDT, CDR2 FYEKMQ (reference sequence). CDR3 protein: CASTPGQRSYEQYF. CDR3 bases: TGTGCCAGCACTCCGGGACAGCGTTCCTACGAGCAGTACTTC.

The gene calls are TRBV7-9 and TRBJ1-4; D gene unclear. Germline loops: CDR1 SEHNR, CDR2 FQNEAQ (reference sequence). This CDR3 region has 16 residues. V lost 2 bases to trimming and J lost 1 base, with 11 bases between them. In DNA, the CDR3 is TGTGCCAGCAGCTTATCCACAAAGGGAACTAATGAAAAACTGTTTTTT. This gives the protein CASSLSTKGTNEKLFF.

The rearrangement links TRBV7-3 to TRBJ1-6, with 7 bases fitting TRBD1. The germline V gene has CDR1 SGHTA and CDR2 FQGTGA. The CDR3 runs 15 residues. Germline trimming cut 4 bases from V and 2 bases from J; bases unmatched to any gene: 2. The CDR3 DNA follows: TGTGCCAGCAGCTCTGGACAGGCCTATAATTCACCCCTCCACTTT. Protein: CASSSGQAYNSPLHF.

This chain uses TRBV9 with TRBJ2-3; 8 bases are shared with TRBD2. Germline V gene lookup returns CDR1 SGDLS and CDR2 YYNGEE. The length of the CDR3 is 17 residues. V lost 4 bases to trimming and J lost 5 bases; unmatched junction nucleotides: 15. The CDR3 protein is CASSPGVAGLHVDTQYF. CDR3 DNA sequence: TGTGCCAGCAGCCCTGGGGTAGCGGGGCTCCATGTAGATACGCAGTATTTT.

This chain connects TRBV9 to TRBJ2-1, with a possible D match to TRBD2 (6 bases). V gave up 0 bases and J gave up 1 base, with 11 bases separating them. CDR1 and CDR2 (germline): SGDLS, YYNGEE. CDR3 size: 16 residues. This CDR3 reads CASSVAGAVSYNEQFF. The CDR3 nucleotides read TGTGCCAGCAGCGTAGCGGGAGCAGTTTCCTACAATGAGCAGTTCTTC.

The chain couples TRBV12-3 or TRBV12-4 to TRBJ1-2; D may be TRBD1 (6 bases). The CDR3 is 15 amino acids. Trimming pared 6 bases from V and 6 bases from J, leaving 20 bases between. The CDR3: CASSQWRGDTHGYTF. CDR3 nucleotide sequence: TGTGCCAGCAGCCAATGGAGGGGGGACACGCATGGCTACACCTTC.

This rearrangement joins TRBV12-3 or TRBV12-4 to TRBJ1-2, with a weak D call TRBD1 (6 bases). There are 15 residues in the CDR3. V was pared by 5 bases and J by 0 bases, with 13 bases between. The CDR3 loop reads CASSLGTFANYGYTF. The CDR3 bases are TGTGCCAGCAGTCTTGGGACATTTGCTAACTATGGCTACACCTTC.